The rows below give T cell receptor beta chains drawn from one sample of a study of CXCR3-negative and CXCR3-positive naive CD8 T cells. For each CDR3 protein, TCRdb gives one entry from its re-call of the 5' RACE reads, without DNA. Its table records some 48,000 distinct CDR3 sequences. The sequenced sample consisted of naive CXCR3- CD8+ T cells from blood. Receptors were obtained from a human donor in good health. Some clones in this sample may be carry-over from other donors' samples. The CDR3 runs from the conserved cysteine through the conserved F or W. Each record gives: clone size, V gene, J gene, CDR3 protein. Clone sizes are given selectively: once, few, many, or a class where the clone is expanded.

>.|TRBV28|TRBJ2-1
CASSPLRGGAANEQFF
>.|TRBV7-2|TRBJ2-1
CASSSGLAGGKYNEQFF
>.|TRBV11-2|TRBJ1-1
CASTFNTGKTEAFF
>.|TRBV7-9|TRBJ2-1
CASSLVKRTDNEQFF
>.|TRBV4-3|TRBJ1-6
CASSPNEFNSPLHF
>.|TRBV6-4|TRBJ2-3
CASSGSGTDTQYF
>.|TRBV29-1|TRBJ2-3
CRVWESSTDTQYF
>.|TRBV10-3|TRBJ2-1
CAISDSQGLAGGSPSYNEQFF
>.|TRBV27|TRBJ2-1
CASSSPLAGGNEQFF
>.|TRBV12-3/TRBV12-4|TRBJ2-3
CASRHVTGGRDTQYF
>medium-sized|TRBV24-1|TRBJ2-1
CATSDFGQYSYNEQFF
>.|TRBV20-1|TRBJ2-5
CSASGQGNWETQYF
>.|TRBV2|TRBJ2-2
CASSGPNTGELFF
>.|TRBV6-6|TRBJ2-7
CASRPNLHEQYF
>.|TRBV27|TRBJ2-7
CASSTWTQIHEQYF
>.|TRBV28|TRBJ2-7
CASRLDALNTYEQYF
>.|TRBV19|TRBJ2-7
CASSRAVDGSYEQYF
>.|TRBV11-2|TRBJ2-7
CASSLGRDLTYEQYF
>.|TRBV27|TRBJ2-7
CASSPLMGGEQYF
>.|TRBV6-2/TRBV6-3|TRBJ2-2
CASMWLLNTGELFF
>.|TRBV6-5|TRBJ1-2
CASSYQGAYGYTF
>.|TRBV7-3|TRBJ1-6
CASSSTGESSPLHF
>.|TRBV5-1|TRBJ1-1
CASSTRIDTEAFF
>.|TRBV7-9|TRBJ2-7
CASSLVSRGYEQYF
>.|TRBV12-3/TRBV12-4|TRBJ1-1
CASSSPQGWTEAFF
>.|TRBV27|TRBJ2-1
CASSLGTANEQFF
>.|TRBV29-1|TRBJ2-1
CSALGGTGHNEQFF
>.|TRBV29-1|TRBJ2-5
CSGKTGSETQYF